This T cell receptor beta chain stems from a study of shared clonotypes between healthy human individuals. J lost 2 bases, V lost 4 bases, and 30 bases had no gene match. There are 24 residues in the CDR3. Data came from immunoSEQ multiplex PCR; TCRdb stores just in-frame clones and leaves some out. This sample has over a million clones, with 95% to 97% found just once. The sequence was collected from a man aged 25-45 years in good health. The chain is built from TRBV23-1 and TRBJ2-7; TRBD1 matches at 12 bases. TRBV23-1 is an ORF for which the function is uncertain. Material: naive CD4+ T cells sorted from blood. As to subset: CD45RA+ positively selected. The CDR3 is CASSRGKREVSAGTGGASAYEQYF. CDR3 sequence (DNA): TGCGCCAGCAGTCGGGGGAAGAGAGAGGTTTCGGCCGGGACAGGGGGCGCGAGCGCCTACGAGCAGTACTTC.